This TCR beta chain was profiled in a study of yellow fever vaccine responses in identical twins. TCRdb re-called the RT-PCR reads through MiXCR, storing one row per CDR3 protein. The sample consists of about 23,000 distinct CDR3 sequences, roughly 73% of them appearing once. CDR3 length: 15 residues. Per the germline V gene, CDR1 is SGHVS and CDR2 is FNYEAQ. V was pared by 5 bases and J by 0 bases, with 11 bases between. The sequence derives from a woman in her late teens or twenties who received the yellow fever vaccine. V usage is TRBV7-6 and J usage is TRBJ1-3; perhaps TRBD1 as D (5 bases). Source: T cells from blood (PBMCs), unsorted or a sorted subset (not recorded which), taken before or after yellow fever vaccination (not recorded which). The CDR3 bases are TGTGCCAGCAGCGCTCCGGACATCTCTGGAAACACCATATATTTT. It translates to CASSAPDISGNTIYF.